The entry below gives a single T cell receptor (beta chain) sequence along with its context. These data are taken from a study of blood T cell repertoires in COVID-19. Produced via immunoSEQ multiplex PCR; TCRdb's table is partial and in-frame only. In the table there are 200,000 to 250,000 clones, more than 75% of which are singletons. Germline loops: CDR1 SEHNR, CDR2 FQNEAQ (reference sequence). This CDR3 spans 12 amino acids. V lost 5 bases, J lost 0 bases, and 4 bases lay in between. The study recruited people aged roughly 18 to 100 years across approximately 24 US areas. Donors were grouped by their self-reported clinical history.

This receptor was taken from a woman aged 50 to 60 who had recovered from COVID-19. The sequenced sample was PBMCs or T cells enriched from blood (not recorded which). The rearrangement uses TRBV7-9 and TRBJ1-1; D is uncertain. DNA of the CDR3: TGTGCCAGCAGCCTCCTGAACACTGAAGCTTTCTTT. Translation: CASSLLNTEAFF.